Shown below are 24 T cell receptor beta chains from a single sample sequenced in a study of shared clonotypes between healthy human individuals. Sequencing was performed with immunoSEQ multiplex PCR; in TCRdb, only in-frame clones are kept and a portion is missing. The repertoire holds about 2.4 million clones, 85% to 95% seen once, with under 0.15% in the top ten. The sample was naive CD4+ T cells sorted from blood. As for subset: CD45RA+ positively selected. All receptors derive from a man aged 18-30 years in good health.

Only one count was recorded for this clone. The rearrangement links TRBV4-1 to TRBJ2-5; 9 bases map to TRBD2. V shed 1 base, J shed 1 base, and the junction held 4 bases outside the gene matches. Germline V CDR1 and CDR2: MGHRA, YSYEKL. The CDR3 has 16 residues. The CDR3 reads CASSQVPGLAQETQYF. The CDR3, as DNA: TGCGCCAGCAGCCAAGTCCCGGGACTAGCCCAAGAGACCCAGTACTTC.

In DNA form, the CDR3 reads TGTGCCACCAGCATAGGGAGTACTAATGAAAAACTGTTTTTT. Protein sequence: CATSIGSTNEKLFF. V gene TRBV15 combines with J gene TRBJ1-4; D is undetermined. Trimming pared 4 bases from V and 2 bases from J, leaving 8 bases between. The length of the CDR3 is 14 residues. Germline lookup yields CDR1 LNHNV and CDR2 YYDKDF (reference sequence). The whole variable domain, filled in from reference TRBV15 and TRBJ1-4, reads DAMVIQNPRYQVTQFGKPVTLSCSQTLNHNVMYWYQQKSSQAPKLLFHYYDKDFNNEADTPDNFQSRRPNTSFCFLDIRSPGLGDTAMYLCATSIGSTNEKLFFGSGTQLSVL.

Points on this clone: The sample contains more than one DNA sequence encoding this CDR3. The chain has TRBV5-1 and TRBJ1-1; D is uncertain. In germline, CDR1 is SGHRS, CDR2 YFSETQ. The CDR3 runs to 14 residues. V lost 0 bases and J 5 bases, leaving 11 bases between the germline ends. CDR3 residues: CASSLDGVGTEAFF. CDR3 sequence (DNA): TGCGCCAGCAGCTTGGACGGGGTTGGAACTGAAGCTTTCTTT.

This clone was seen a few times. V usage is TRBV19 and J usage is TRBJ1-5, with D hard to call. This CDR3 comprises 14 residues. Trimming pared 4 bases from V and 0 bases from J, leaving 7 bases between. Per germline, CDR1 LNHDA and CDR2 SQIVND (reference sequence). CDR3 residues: CASSNENSNQPQHF. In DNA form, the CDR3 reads TGTGCCAGTAGTAATGAGAATAGCAATCAGCCCCAGCATTTT.

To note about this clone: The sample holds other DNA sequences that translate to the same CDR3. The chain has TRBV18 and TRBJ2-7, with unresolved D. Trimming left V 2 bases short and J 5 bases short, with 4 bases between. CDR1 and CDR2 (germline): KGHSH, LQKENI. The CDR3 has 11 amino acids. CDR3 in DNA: TGTGCCAGCTCACCAGACCACGAGCAGTACTTC. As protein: CASSPDHEQYF.

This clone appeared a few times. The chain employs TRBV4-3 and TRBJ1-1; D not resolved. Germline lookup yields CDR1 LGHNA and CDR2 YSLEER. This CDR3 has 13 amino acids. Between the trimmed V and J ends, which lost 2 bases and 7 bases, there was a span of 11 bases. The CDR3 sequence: CASSQTFGIEAFF. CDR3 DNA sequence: TGCGCCAGCAGCCAAACTTTCGGGATTGAAGCTTTCTTT.

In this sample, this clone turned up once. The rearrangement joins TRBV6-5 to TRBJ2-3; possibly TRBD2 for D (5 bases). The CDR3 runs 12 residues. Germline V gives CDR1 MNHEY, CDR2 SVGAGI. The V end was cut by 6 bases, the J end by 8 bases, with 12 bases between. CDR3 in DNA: TGTGCCAGCAGCCAGGTAGGAGGTACGCAGTATTTT. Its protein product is CASSQVGGTQYF.

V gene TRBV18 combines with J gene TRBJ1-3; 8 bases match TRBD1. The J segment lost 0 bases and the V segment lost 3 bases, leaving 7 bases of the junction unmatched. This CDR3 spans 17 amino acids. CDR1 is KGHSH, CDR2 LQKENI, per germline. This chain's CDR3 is CASSPQDRGFSGNTIYF. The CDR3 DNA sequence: TGTGCCAGCTCACCTCAAGACAGGGGATTCTCTGGAAACACCATATATTTT. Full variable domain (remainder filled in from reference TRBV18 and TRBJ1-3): NAGVMQNPRHLVRRRGQEARLRCSPMKGHSHVYWYRQLPEEGLKFMVYLQKENIIDESGMPKERFSAEFPKEGPSILRIQQVVRGDSAAYFCASSPQDRGFSGNTIYFGEGSWLTVV.

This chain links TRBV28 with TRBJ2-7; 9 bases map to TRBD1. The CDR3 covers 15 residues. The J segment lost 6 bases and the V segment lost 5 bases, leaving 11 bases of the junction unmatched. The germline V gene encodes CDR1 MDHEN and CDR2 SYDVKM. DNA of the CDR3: TGTGCCAGCAGTCCCCCGGGACAGGGTCGTTTCGAGCAGTACTTC. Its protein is CASSPPGQGRFEQYF. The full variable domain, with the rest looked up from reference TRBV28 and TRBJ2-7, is DVKVTQSSRYLVKRTGEKVFLECVQDMDHENMFWYRQDPGLGLRLIYFSYDVKMKEKGDIPEGYSVSREKKERFSLILESASTNQTSMYLCASSPPGQGRFEQYFGPGTRLTVT.

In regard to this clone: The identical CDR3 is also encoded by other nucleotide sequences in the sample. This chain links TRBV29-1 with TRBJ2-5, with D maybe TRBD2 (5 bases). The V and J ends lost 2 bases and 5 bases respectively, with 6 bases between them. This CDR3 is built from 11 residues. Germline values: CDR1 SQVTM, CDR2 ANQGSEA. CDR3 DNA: TGCAGCGTTGAATCGGGGGAGACCCAGTACTTC. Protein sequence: CSVESGETQYF.

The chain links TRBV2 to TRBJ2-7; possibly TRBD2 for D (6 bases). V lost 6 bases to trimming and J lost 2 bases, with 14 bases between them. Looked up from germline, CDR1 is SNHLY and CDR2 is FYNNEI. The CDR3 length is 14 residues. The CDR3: CASSAGIPTYEQYF. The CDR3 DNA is TGTGCCAGCAGCGCGGGGATCCCAACCTACGAGCAGTACTTC.

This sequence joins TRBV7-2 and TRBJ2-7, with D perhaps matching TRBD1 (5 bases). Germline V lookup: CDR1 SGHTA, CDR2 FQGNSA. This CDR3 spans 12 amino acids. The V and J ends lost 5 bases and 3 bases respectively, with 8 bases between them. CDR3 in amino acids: CASSRQNYEQYF. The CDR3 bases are TGTGCCAGCAGCCGACAGAACTACGAGCAGTACTTC.

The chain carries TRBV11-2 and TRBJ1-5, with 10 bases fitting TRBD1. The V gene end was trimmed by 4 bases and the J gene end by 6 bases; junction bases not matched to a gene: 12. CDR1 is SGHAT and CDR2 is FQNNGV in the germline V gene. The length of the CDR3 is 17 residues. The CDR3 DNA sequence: TGTGCCAGCAGCTCCCGTCCCGGGACAGGGGCCAGTCAGCCCCAGCATTTT. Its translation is CASSSRPGTGASQPQHF.

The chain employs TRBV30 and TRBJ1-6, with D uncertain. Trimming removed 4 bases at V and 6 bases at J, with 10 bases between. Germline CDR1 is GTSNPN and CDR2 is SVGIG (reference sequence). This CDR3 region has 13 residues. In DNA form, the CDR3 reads TGTGCCTGGAAGGGAGAGGGTAATTCACCCCTCCACTTT. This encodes CAWKGEGNSPLHF.

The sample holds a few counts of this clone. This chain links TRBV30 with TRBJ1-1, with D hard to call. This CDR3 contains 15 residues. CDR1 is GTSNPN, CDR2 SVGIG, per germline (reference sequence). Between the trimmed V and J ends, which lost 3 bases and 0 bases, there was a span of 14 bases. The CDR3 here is CAWSTYERVNTEAFF. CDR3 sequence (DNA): TGTGCCTGGAGCACCTACGAGAGGGTGAACACTGAAGCTTTCTTT.

The CDR3 nucleotides read TGTGCCACCAGCAGAGATTACCCAGCGGGGAACTCCTACGAGCAGTACTTC. Its translation: CATSRDYPAGNSYEQYF. This rearrangement joins TRBV15 to TRBJ2-7, with 7 nucleotides matching TRBD2. V lost 0 bases to trimming and J lost 0 bases; unmatched junction nucleotides: 8. Per germline, CDR1 LNHNV and CDR2 YYDKDF (reference sequence). The CDR3 length is 17 residues.

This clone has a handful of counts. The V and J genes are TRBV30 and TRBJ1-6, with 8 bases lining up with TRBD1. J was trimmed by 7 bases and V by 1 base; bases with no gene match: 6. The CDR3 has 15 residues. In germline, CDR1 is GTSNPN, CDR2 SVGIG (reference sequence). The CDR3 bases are TGTGCCTGGAGTGCTACAGGGGGAACGAATTCACCCCTCCACTTT. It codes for CAWSATGGTNSPLHF.

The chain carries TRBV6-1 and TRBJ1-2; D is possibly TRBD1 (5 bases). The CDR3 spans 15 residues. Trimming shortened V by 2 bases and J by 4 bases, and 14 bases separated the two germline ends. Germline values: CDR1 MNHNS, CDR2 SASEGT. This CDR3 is CASSEIGGLGYGYTF. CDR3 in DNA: TGTGCCAGCAGTGAAATCGGGGGTTTAGGCTATGGCTACACCTTC.

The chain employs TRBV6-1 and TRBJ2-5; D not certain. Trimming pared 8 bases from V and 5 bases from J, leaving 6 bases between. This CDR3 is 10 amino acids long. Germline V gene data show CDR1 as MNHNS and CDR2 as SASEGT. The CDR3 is CASAVETQYF. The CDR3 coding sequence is TGTGCCAGCGCAGTGGAGACCCAGTACTTC.

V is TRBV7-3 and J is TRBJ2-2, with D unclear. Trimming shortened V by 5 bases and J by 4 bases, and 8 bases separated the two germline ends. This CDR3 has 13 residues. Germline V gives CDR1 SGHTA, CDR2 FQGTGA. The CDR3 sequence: CASSPVSTGELFF. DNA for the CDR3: TGTGCCAGCAGCCCCGTCAGCACCGGGGAGCTGTTTTTT.

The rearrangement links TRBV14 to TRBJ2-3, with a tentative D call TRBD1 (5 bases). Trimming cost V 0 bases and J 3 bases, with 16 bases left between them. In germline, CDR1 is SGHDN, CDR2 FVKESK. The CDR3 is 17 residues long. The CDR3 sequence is CASSQDRRGARTDTQYF. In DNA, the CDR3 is TGTGCCAGCAGCCAAGATCGAAGGGGCGCGAGAACAGATACGCAGTATTTT.

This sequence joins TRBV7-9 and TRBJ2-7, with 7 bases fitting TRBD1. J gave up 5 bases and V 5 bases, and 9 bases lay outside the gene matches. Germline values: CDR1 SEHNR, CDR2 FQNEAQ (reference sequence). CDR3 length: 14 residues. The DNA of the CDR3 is TGTGCCAGCAGCCTCACAGGGGTGATCAACGAGCAGTACTTC. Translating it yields CASSLTGVINEQYF. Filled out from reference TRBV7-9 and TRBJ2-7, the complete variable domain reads DTGVSQNPRHKITKRGQNVTFRCDPISEHNRLYWYRQTLGQGPEFLTYFQNEAQLEKSRLLSDRFSAERPKGSFSTLEIQRTEQGDSAMYLCASSLTGVINEQYFGPGTRLTVT.

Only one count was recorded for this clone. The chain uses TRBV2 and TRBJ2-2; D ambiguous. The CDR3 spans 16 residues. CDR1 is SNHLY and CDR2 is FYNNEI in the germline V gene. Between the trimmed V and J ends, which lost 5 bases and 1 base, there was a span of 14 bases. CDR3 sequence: CASSQRSSLNTGELFF. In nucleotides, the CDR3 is TGTGCCAGCAGTCAAAGGTCAAGCTTGAACACCGGGGAGCTGTTTTTT.

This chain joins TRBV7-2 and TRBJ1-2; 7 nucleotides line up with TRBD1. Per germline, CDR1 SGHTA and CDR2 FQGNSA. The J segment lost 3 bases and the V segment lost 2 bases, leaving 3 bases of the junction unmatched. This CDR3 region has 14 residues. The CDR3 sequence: CASSLSQGDYGYTF. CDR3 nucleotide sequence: TGTGCCAGCAGCTTATCTCAGGGGGACTATGGCTACACCTTC.